This T cell receptor (beta chain) was captured by sequencing in a study of blood T cell repertoires in COVID-19. Study-wide context: Spain, Italy and the United States supplied samples that represented acute and convalescent COVID-19. T cells, B-cell-depleted T cells, or PBMCs supplied cDNA or gDNA.

Trimming removed 6 bases at V and 1 base at J, with 7 bases between. This CDR3 spans 13 amino acids. Per the germline V gene, CDR1 is SNHLY and CDR2 is FYNNEI. The authors' processing: Counts of nucleated cells, estimated from reference gene primer amplification, were obtained. Sequencing used immunoSEQ multiplex PCR; TCRdb keeps in-frame clones, though not all of them. V and J calls and clone size follow that table, whereas D and trimming were derived from the DNA. The sample has 250,000 or so clones, 85% to 90% seen once. V gene TRBV2 combines with J gene TRBJ1-5, with D possibly being TRBD1 (5 bases). This receptor was taken from a man aged 55-75 years with acute or convalescent COVID-19. Material for sequencing was peripheral blood. CDR3 sequence: CASRTESNQPQHF. The CDR3 DNA reads TGTGCCAGCAGGACAGAAAGCAATCAGCCCCAGCATTTT.